This TCR beta chain was sequenced in a study of cytomegalovirus exposure and HLA in healthy donors. Findings of the study overall: A later analysis revealed that TCR association rates differed between HLA loci, peaking at DRB1 and bottoming out at HLA-C. Earlier analysis looked at TCR beta V segments, and most were productive about 90% or about 30% of the time.

This CDR3 spans 14 amino acids. V lost 5 bases and J lost 0; bases outside the gene matches: 4. Per germline, CDR1 SGHAT and CDR2 FQNNGV. Use of 60 Vbeta and 13 Jbeta primers characterized the PCR. Assay: immunoSEQ multiplex PCR; the TCRdb copy retains only in-frame clones and omits some. This sample has about 200,000 clones, with 70% to 90% found just once. This clone was picked up one time. Its antigen is not identified. The gene calls are TRBV11-2 and TRBJ2-7; 7 bases are shared with TRBD1. The clonotype comes from a woman between 45 and 60 years old in good health and CMV-seronegative. What was sequenced was PBMCs. Written as DNA, the CDR3 is TGTGCCAGCAGCACTGGACAGGTCTCCTACGAGCAGTACTTC. Protein sequence: CASSTGQVSYEQYF.